The 12 T cell receptor beta chains in this list originate from one sample, sequenced in a study of spatial heterogeneity in lung cancer. Time point: sample taken at primary tumor resection. Whole-study results and caveats: Expanded intratumoral alpha and beta TCR counts tracked tumor mutation counts.

TCRdb processed the 5' RACE reads anew with MiXCR; each CDR3 protein has one entry. This sample carries about 3,000 distinct CDR3 sequences, about 6% of them seen once, and the ten largest clones take around 8.5%. No antigen has been identified for these receptors. This specimen consisted of lung tumor tissue, obtained at surgery. The receptors come from a male donor with early-stage non-small cell lung cancer.

This clonotype is medium-sized by share. The chain uses TRBV20-1 and TRBJ1-5; perhaps TRBD1 as D (5 bases). The V end was cut by 4 bases, the J end by 1 base, with 14 bases between. Germline V lookup: CDR1 DFQATT, CDR2 SNEGSKA (reference sequence). The CDR3 covers 15 residues. The DNA for the CDR3 is TGCAGTGCTACCCCCCCAGGGAGGAGCAATCAGCCCCAGCATTTT. As protein: CSATPPGRSNQPQHF.

This clonotype is categorized as medium-sized. The V gene is TRBV12-3 or TRBV12-4, the J gene TRBJ1-1, with 7 bases identical to TRBD1. Trimming at V came to 5 bases and at J to 3 bases, leaving 9 bases not matched to a gene. The CDR3 has 15 amino acids. The CDR3 loop reads CASSHRGAADTEAFF. The CDR3 DNA reads as TGTGCCAGCAGTCACAGGGGTGCCGCGGACACTGAAGCTTTCTTT.

This clonotype is classed as medium-sized. The J gene is TRBJ1-2, the V gene TRBV7-2; a weak D match, TRBD1 (5 bases). The germline gives CDR1 SGHTA, CDR2 FQGNSA. Trimming removed 2 bases at V and 5 bases at J, with 21 bases between. There are 17 residues in the CDR3. Here the CDR3 DNA reads TGTGCCAGCAGCTTAACCCTGGGGGAGGGCGACTTGTATGGCTACACCTTC. This codes for CASSLTLGEGDLYGYTF. The whole variable domain, remainder taken from reference TRBV7-2 and TRBJ1-2, is GAGVSQSPSNKVTEKGKDVELRCDPISGHTALYWYRQSLGQGLEFLIYFQGNSAPDKSGLPSDRFSAERTGGSVSTLTIQRTQQEDSAVYLCASSLTLGEGDLYGYTFGSGTRLTVV.

About this clonotype: A much larger clone differs from this one at a single base, so this may be a read error. The CDR3 region is CASSMDLLYQETEYF. In DNA form, the CDR3 reads TGTGCCAGTAGTATGGACCTACTGTACCAAGAGACCGAGTACTTC. V usage is TRBV19 and J usage is TRBJ2-5; no clear D. CDR3 length equals 15 residues. Per the germline V gene, CDR1 is LNHDA and CDR2 is SQIVND (reference sequence).

The table lists this clonotype with many counts. V is TRBV6-1 and J is TRBJ2-7; D is unresolved. There are 15 residues in the CDR3. Germline V lookup: CDR1 MNHNS, CDR2 SASEGT. V lost 7 bases and J lost 7, with 23 bases in between. CDR3 nucleotides: TGTGCCAGCAAAACCAGGCCAGATCCCGTTCGAGAGCAGTACTTC. As protein: CASKTRPDPVREQYF.

This clonotype is medium-sized. The V and J genes are TRBV6-2 or TRBV6-3 and TRBJ2-6; D possibly matches TRBD1 or TRBD2 (6 bases each). Per germline, CDR1 MNHEY and CDR2 SVGEGT. The CDR3 has 19 residues. Trimming took off 4 bases at V and 3 bases at J, with 22 bases between the two ends. The CDR3 here is CASSLRRGAGAGGANVLTF. CDR3 in DNA: TGTGCCAGCAGTTTGCGGAGGGGTGCAGGGGCTGGTGGGGCCAACGTCCTGACTTTC.

This clonotype was seen ten or more times. This chain connects TRBV28 to TRBJ1-6, with D uncertain. The germline V gene has CDR1 MDHEN and CDR2 SYDVKM. V lost 3 bases and J lost 0, with 6 bases in between. This CDR3 has 15 residues. The CDR3 loop reads CASSLGSSYNSPLHF. The CDR3 DNA sequence: TGTGCCAGCAGTTTGGGGAGCTCCTATAATTCACCCCTCCACTTT.

In its sample, this clonotype is medium-sized. The J gene is TRBJ1-6, the V gene TRBV6-5; TRBD1 is a possible D gene (6 bases). V lost 0 bases, J lost 13 bases, and 16 bases lay in between. The CDR3 has 15 amino acids. Germline V gene lookup returns CDR1 MNHEY and CDR2 SVGAGI. The CDR3 nucleotides read TGTGCCAGCAGTTACTCGCTACAGGGCCAATTTCCCCTCCACTTT. Encoded protein: CASSYSLQGQFPLHF.

This clonotype is medium-sized (0.01 to 0.1%) within its sample. This chain connects TRBV7-8 to TRBJ2-7; D is unclear. The CDR3 spans 13 residues. V lost 3 bases, J lost 5 bases, and 11 bases lay in between. Germline CDR1 reads SGHVS; CDR2 reads FQNEAQ. CDR3 loop: CASSFGAGHEQYF. The CDR3 DNA reads TGTGCCAGCAGCTTCGGCGCAGGCCACGAGCAGTACTTC.

This clonotype is labeled medium-sized. V usage is TRBV11-2 and J usage is TRBJ1-2; no clear D gene. Germline V gene lookup returns CDR1 SGHAT and CDR2 FQNNGV. The ends were cut back, 5 bases at V and 0 bases at J, with 4 bases in the middle. This CDR3 is 12 amino acids long. CDR3 in amino acids: CASSSSNYGYTF. CDR3 nucleotides: TGTGCCAGCAGCAGCTCTAACTATGGCTACACCTTC.

This clonotype ranks as medium-sized. The genes are TRBV7-9 and TRBJ1-2; D might be TRBD1 (5 bases). CDR1 and CDR2 (germline): SEHNR, FQNEAQ (reference sequence). The CDR3 runs to 14 residues. Trimming stripped 4 bases from V and 0 bases from J, with 9 bases between. As DNA, the CDR3 is TGTGCCAGCAGCTCCCTGACAGCTAACTATGGCTACACCTTC. This translates into CASSSLTANYGYTF. Combining the CDR3 with reference TRBV7-9 and TRBJ1-2 gives the whole variable domain DTGVSQNPRHKITKRGQNVTFRCDPISEHNRLYWYRQTLGQGPEFLTYFQNEAQLEKSRLLSDRFSAERPKGSFSTLEIQRTEQGDSAMYLCASSSLTANYGYTFGSGTRLTVV.

Relative to its sample, this clonotype is medium-sized. In DNA form, the CDR3 reads TGTGCCAGCAGTGACAGTGGTGAAAACATTCAGTACTTC. Amino acids: CASSDSGENIQYF. V usage is TRBV28 and J usage is TRBJ2-4; D might be TRBD1 (5 bases). Looked up from germline, CDR1 is MDHEN and CDR2 is SYDVKM. The germline V and J ends were trimmed by 5 bases and 5 bases, with 10 bases remaining between them. This CDR3 is built from 13 residues.